A selection of T cell receptor beta chains follows, all from one sample in a study of T cell repertoires in cytomegalovirus infection. From the reads, TCRdb called clonotypes with MiXCR, one entry per CDR3 protein. The sample holds about 100,000 distinct CDR3 sequences, about 31% seen once. Antigens of these TCRs are unknown. Sequenced material: CD8+ T cells from cultured PBMCs, taken from culture after CMV antigen stimulation. These receptors were collected from a human donor in good health (CMV status not recorded). Some clones in this sample may be carry-over from other donors' samples. CDR3s include the opening cysteine and the closing phenylalanine or tryptophan. The D gene is left open where the match is weak. Part of the rows lack a size; the others show once, few, many or a class for expanded clones.

CDR3 | DNA | V | D | size | J
CASSLSAPYEQYF | TGTGCCAGCAGTTTAAGTGCCCCCTACGAGCAGTACTTC | TRBV27 | - | - | TRBJ2-7
CASSEGAALGTGAYEQYF | TGTGCCAGCAGTGAAGGCGCGGCGTTAGGGACAGGGGCATACGAGCAGTACTTC | TRBV2 | TRBD1 | few | TRBJ2-7
CASSFVGSSAEAFF | TGTGCCAGCAGTTTCGTCGGGAGTTCCGCTGAAGCTTTCTTT | TRBV6-6 | - | - | TRBJ1-1
CASSYSVATNEKLFF | TGTGCCAGCAGTTACTCAGTAGCAACTAATGAAAAACTGTTTTTT | TRBV6-5 | - | few | TRBJ1-4
CASSGTGLDYEQYF | TGTGCCAGCTCCGGGACAGGTCTAGACTACGAGCAGTACTTC | TRBV27 | TRBD1 | - | TRBJ2-7
CASSLDRGTEQFF | TGTGCCAGCAGCTTAGATAGGGGGACGGAGCAGTTCTTC | TRBV7-6 | - | few | TRBJ2-1
CASSPLVSLNTEAFF | TGCGCCAGCAGCCCCCTGGTCAGCCTGAACACTGAAGCTTTCTTT | TRBV4-1 | - | few | TRBJ1-1
CASSPWARVINSDEQFF | TGTGCCAGCAGTCCATGGGCTCGGGTTATAAACTCTGATGAGCAGTTCTTC | TRBV27 | - | - | TRBJ2-1
CASSGRISGNTIYF | TGTGCCAGCAGCGGACGGATCTCTGGAAACACCATATATTTT | TRBV5-5 | - | - | TRBJ1-3
CASSQDRGVATEAFF | TGTGCCAGCAGCCAAGACAGGGGGGTGGCCACTGAAGCTTTCTTT | TRBV3-1 | TRBD1 | - | TRBJ1-1
CASSLATGAWDTQYF | TGTGCCAGCAGCTTAGCCACAGGGGCGTGGGATACGCAGTATTTT | TRBV7-6 | TRBD1 | - | TRBJ2-3
CASSLSRRPEAFF | TGTGCCAGCAGCTTATCCCGCCGACCTGAAGCTTTCTTT | TRBV7-9 | - | - | TRBJ1-1
CASSLASVDQPQHF | TGTGCCAGCAGCTTAGCATCGGTCGATCAGCCCCAGCATTTT | TRBV7-6 | - | few | TRBJ1-5
CASSQYQGSNYGYTF | TGCGCCAGCAGCCAATATCAGGGCTCTAACTATGGCTACACCTTC | TRBV4-1 | - | many | TRBJ1-2
CAWSYGNNYGYTF | TGTGCCTGGAGTTATGGAAACAACTATGGCTACACCTTC | TRBV30 | - | - | TRBJ1-2
CASSDGGGSFGYTF | TGTGCCAGCAGCGATGGTGGGGGATCCTTTGGCTACACCTTC | TRBV7-9 | - | few | TRBJ1-2
CASSEFGNTEAFF | TGTGCCAGCAGTGAGTTCGGGAACACTGAAGCTTTCTTT | TRBV25-1 | - | - | TRBJ1-1
CASSLGGQGFYEQYF | TGTGCCAGCAGTTTAGGAGGACAGGGGTTCTACGAGCAGTACTTC | TRBV27 | TRBD1 | - | TRBJ2-7
CASSFGGDYGYTF | TGTGCCAGCAGTTTTGGCGGGGACTATGGCTACACCTTC | TRBV27 | - | few | TRBJ1-2
CATSSSLEGTYEQYF | TGTGCCACCAGCTCCAGTTTGGAGGGCACCTACGAGCAGTACTTC | TRBV15 | - | - | TRBJ2-7
CSAREQGGYGYEQYF | TGCAGTGCTAGAGAACAGGGGGGGTACGGCTACGAGCAGTACTTC | TRBV20-1 | - | many | TRBJ2-7
CASSLIQLSTYEQYF | TGTGCCAGCAGCTTAATCCAGTTGTCGACCTACGAGCAGTACTTC | TRBV7-2 | - | - | TRBJ2-7
CASSLMGTGQETQYF | TGTGCCAGCAGCTTAATGGGGACGGGGCAAGAGACCCAGTACTTC | TRBV7-3 | - | many | TRBJ2-5
CASSSGGAEAFF | TGTGCCAGCAGCTCTGGAGGGGCCGAAGCTTTCTTT | TRBV7-9 | - | few | TRBJ1-1
CASSPRTSGGYEQYF | TGTGCCAGCAGCCCCCGGACTAGCGGGGGTTACGAGCAGTACTTC | TRBV7-9 | TRBD2 | few | TRBJ2-7
CASRQGAMNTEAFF | TGTGCCAGTAGACAGGGGGCCATGAACACTGAAGCTTTCTTT | TRBV27 | TRBD1 | few | TRBJ1-1
CASSLMAAYEQYF | TGTGCCAGCAGCTTAATGGCGGCCTACGAGCAGTACTTC | TRBV11-2 | - | - | TRBJ2-7
CASSYETSGVPYNEQFF | TGTGCCAGCAGTTACGAGACTAGCGGGGTACCCTACAATGAGCAGTTCTTC | TRBV6-2/TRBV6-3 | TRBD2 | - | TRBJ2-1
CASSPLGNTEAFF | TGTGCCAGCAGCCCACTGGGGAACACTGAAGCTTTCTTT | TRBV7-8 | - | many | TRBJ1-1
CASSRGPGTDTQYF | TGCGCCAGCAGCCGTGGACCGGGCACAGATACGCAGTATTTT | TRBV4-1 | - | few | TRBJ2-3
CASSSTLGVAGGVGELFF | TGTGCCAGCAGCTCAACGCTCGGGGTAGCGGGGGGCGTCGGGGAGCTGTTTTTT | TRBV28 | TRBD2 | - | TRBJ2-2
CAISESGGADTQYF | TGTGCCATCAGTGAGTCGGGGGGGGCAGATACGCAGTATTTT | TRBV10-3 | TRBD2 | few | TRBJ2-3
CASSHPPDTEAFF | TGTGCCAGCAGCCATCCGCCCGACACTGAAGCTTTCTTT | TRBV3-1 | - | - | TRBJ1-1
CASRPGTGTYEQYF | TGTGCCAGCAGACCGGGGACAGGAACCTACGAGCAGTACTTC | TRBV28 | TRBD1 | - | TRBJ2-7
CASSLALRPGELFF | TGTGCCAGCAGCTTAGCCCTGCGGCCCGGGGAGCTGTTTTTT | TRBV7-6 | - | many | TRBJ2-2
CASSFSQELSNQPQHF | TGTGCCAGCAGTTTTTCACAGGAACTTAGCAATCAGCCCCAGCATTTT | TRBV12-3/TRBV12-4 | - | many | TRBJ1-5
CASSSSYRDRGDYGYTF | TGTGCCAGCAGTTCCTCCTACCGGGACAGGGGGGACTATGGCTACACCTTC | TRBV12-3/TRBV12-4 | TRBD1 | few | TRBJ1-2
CSARRDRGESGNSGEYEQYF | TGCAGTGCAAGAAGGGACAGGGGCGAGAGTGGGAATAGCGGGGAATACGAGCAGTACTTC | TRBV20-1 | TRBD1 | many | TRBJ2-7
CASSVGVSPYEQYF | TGTGCCAGCAGTGTGGGGGTCAGCCCCTACGAGCAGTACTTC | TRBV6-2/TRBV6-3 | - | - | TRBJ2-7
CASSFSGVVNDEQFF | TGTGCCAGCAGCTTTAGTGGAGTAGTTAACGATGAGCAGTTCTTC | TRBV7-2 | - | - | TRBJ2-1